The sequence of this TCR beta chain was determined in a study of CD8 T cells in ankylosing spondylitis. Quantitative 5'-RACE with molecular barcodes produced the TCR beta libraries. TCRdb re-analysed the 5' RACE reads in MiXCR, keeping a single row per CDR3 protein. Altogether some 400,000 distinct CDR3 sequences are present, 20% to 25% being singletons, with the ten largest covering around 17%. This CDR3 comprises 16 residues. Germline values: CDR1 KGHSH, CDR2 LQKENI. V was pared by 3 bases and J by 5 bases, with 12 bases of the junction left unmatched. The study's findings and limits: It appeared that ankylosing spondylitis blood was characterized by a TCR beta motif of under ten highly homologous variants.

For this clonotype: Its antigen is not identified.

Sequenced sample: blood, either unsorted or a sorted T cell fraction (not recorded which). The clonotype originates from a male donor with ankylosing spondylitis. V usage is TRBV18 and J usage is TRBJ2-5, with 7 bases identical to TRBD1. CDR3 nucleotide sequence: TGTGCCAGCTCACCCCTCCCGGGACAGACGGGGGAGACCCAGTACTTC. Protein sequence: CASSPLPGQTGETQYF.